This T cell receptor beta chain appears in the sequencing data of a study of preoperative IRX-2 immunotherapy in early breast cancer (dated by TCRdb to between 2018 and 2021). This specimen's treatment or condition label, interpreted: preoperative locoregional IRX-2 cytokine immunotherapy. The samples were obtained from a phase Ib study that tested preoperative, locoregional IRX-2 cytokine immunotherapy designed to prime immune responses. Patients with early-stage breast cancer who were given IRX-2 before surgery served as donors. Receptors were amplified or captured by the immunoSEQ multiplex PCR assay. Drawn from immuneACCESS, this table holds only the in-frame rearrangements with V and J called that TCRdb kept. Clones are partly lost; checked studies trace under half to an unresolved V gene and leave the rest unexplained. Counted in this sample were about 33,000 clones; approximately 89% of them appeared once. Clones ranked in the top ten supply about 1.5% of the sample.

Regarding this clone: Its specific antigen is unknown. The sample holds no much larger clone one base away, and base qualities are not on file.

This TCR derives from a human donor with breast cancer. Specimen: tumor tissue, collected after IRX-2 immunotherapy.

The nucleotide sequence reads as follows: TGTGCCAGCAGCCCCCGCCGGGACTCCTCCAACTATGGCTACACCTTC. Its product reads: CASSPRRDSSNYGYTF. Recombination linked TRBV11-3 to TRBJ1-2; the D gene is perhaps TRBD1, from 5 matching bases. CDR1 and CDR2 (SGHNT, YENEEA) derive from the germline V gene. The CDR3 spans 16 residues, from the cysteine through the phenylalanine. CDR3 DNA is the only sequence kept; it has 48 bases, read in frame from the first base. V lost 5 bases and J lost 2 bases; the stretch between them is 18 bases long.